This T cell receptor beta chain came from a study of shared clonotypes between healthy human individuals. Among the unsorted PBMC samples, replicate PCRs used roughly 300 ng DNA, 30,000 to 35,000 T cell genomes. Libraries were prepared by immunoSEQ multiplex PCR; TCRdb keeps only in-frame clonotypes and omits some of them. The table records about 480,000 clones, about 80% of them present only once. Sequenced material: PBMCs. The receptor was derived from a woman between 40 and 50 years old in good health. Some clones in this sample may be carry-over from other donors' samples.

The CDR3 nucleotides read TGTGCCAGCAGTTTACGGGGACTAGCGGGCCTCTCCTACGAGCAGTACTTC. Amino acids: CASSLRGLAGLSYEQYF. V and J are TRBV27 and TRBJ2-7; 12 bases are shared with TRBD2. There are 17 residues in the CDR3. The germline CDR1 and CDR2 sequences are MNHEY and SMNVEV (reference sequence). Trimming cost V 2 bases and J 0 bases; bases outside gene matches: 5.